The rows below give T cell receptor beta chains drawn from one sample of a study of post-analysis software for immune sequencing data. TCRdb redid the calling of the PCR reads with MiXCR, one entry per CDR3 protein. Among roughly 650,000 distinct CDR3 sequences listed, 55% to 60% were seen once. Sequences were obtained from blood. These receptors were taken from a girl aged 2 to 9 with multiple sclerosis. Each CDR3 is given with its conserved first and last residue. Each record gives: D gene, clone size, V gene, J gene, CDR3 DNA, CDR3 protein. D genes are given only for firm matches. Only some rows state a clone size, as once, few, many or a class for expanded clones.

d_call: -
clone_size: few
v_call: TRBV28
j_call: TRBJ2-4
cdr3_nt: TGTGCCAGCAGTTGGACAGCCAAAAACATTCAGTACTTC
cdr3_aa: CASSWTAKNIQYF

d_call: -
clone_size: -
v_call: TRBV4-1
j_call: TRBJ2-7
cdr3_nt: TGCGCCAGCAGCCATACCTCCGGCTACAGAGGCTACGAGCAGTACTTC
cdr3_aa: CASSHTSGYRGYEQYF

d_call: TRBD1
clone_size: -
v_call: TRBV10-3
j_call: TRBJ1-2
cdr3_nt: TGTGCCATCACCCCCGGACAGGGGAACTATGGCTACACCTTC
cdr3_aa: CAITPGQGNYGYTF

d_call: -
clone_size: -
v_call: TRBV4-1
j_call: TRBJ1-2
cdr3_nt: TGCACCAGCAGCCAAGATCTGGTCCAGGGACACTATGGCTACACCTTC
cdr3_aa: CTSSQDLVQGHYGYTF

d_call: TRBD1
clone_size: -
v_call: TRBV5-1
j_call: TRBJ2-3
cdr3_nt: TGCGCCAGCAGCTTGACGCCGGACAGGATGATCACAGATACGCAGTATTTT
cdr3_aa: CASSLTPDRMITDTQYF

d_call: -
clone_size: -
v_call: TRBV7-2
j_call: TRBJ2-1
cdr3_nt: TGTGCCAGCAGCTTAAGCCAAGGAATAATGAACAATGAGCAGTTCTTC
cdr3_aa: CASSLSQGIMNNEQFF

d_call: -
clone_size: -
v_call: TRBV5-1
j_call: TRBJ1-2
cdr3_nt: TGCGCCAGCAGGCAGGACACCTCTGGGGCTTATGGCTACACCTTC
cdr3_aa: CASRQDTSGAYGYTF

d_call: TRBD2
clone_size: -
v_call: TRBV4-1
j_call: TRBJ2-1
cdr3_nt: TGCGCCAGCAGCCAAGTAAGCCTAGCGGTTAATGAGCGGTTCTTC
cdr3_aa: CASSQVSLAVNERFF

d_call: -
clone_size: -
v_call: TRBV4-1
j_call: TRBJ2-7
cdr3_nt: TGCGCCAGCAGCCAAGATTGGAGGGCTGGAACCTACGAGCAGTACTTC
cdr3_aa: CASSQDWRAGTYEQYF

d_call: -
clone_size: -
v_call: TRBV14
j_call: TRBJ2-3
cdr3_nt: TGTGCCAGCAGCCGATACCCAGATACGCAGTATTTT
cdr3_aa: CASSRYPDTQYF

d_call: -
clone_size: -
v_call: TRBV7-2
j_call: TRBJ2-1
cdr3_nt: TGTGCCAGCAGCTTAGGGCCAGGGTTGGGTGAGCAGTTCTTC
cdr3_aa: CASSLGPGLGEQFF

d_call: -
clone_size: few
v_call: TRBV3-1
j_call: TRBJ2-5
cdr3_nt: TGTGCCAGCAGCCCTTATCTCGACTATGAGCAGTACTTC
cdr3_aa: CASSPYLDYEQYF

d_call: TRBD1
clone_size: -
v_call: TRBV14
j_call: TRBJ1-4
cdr3_nt: TGTGCCAGCAGCCAAGGACAGGGAACTAATGAAAAACTGTTTTTT
cdr3_aa: CASSQGQGTNEKLFF

d_call: -
clone_size: -
v_call: TRBV15
j_call: TRBJ1-5
cdr3_nt: TGTGCCACCAGAGGGTTCCTGAGTCAGCCCCAGCATTTT
cdr3_aa: CATRGFLSQPQHF

d_call: -
clone_size: few
v_call: TRBV6-5
j_call: TRBJ1-2
cdr3_nt: TGTGCCAGCAGCCCCCAAGGCGGGGAGGGCTATGGCTACACCTTC
cdr3_aa: CASSPQGGEGYGYTF

d_call: -
clone_size: -
v_call: TRBV5-6
j_call: TRBJ2-1
cdr3_nt: TGTGCCAGCAGCTTGGGGGCCCGGGATTACAATGAGCAGTTCTTC
cdr3_aa: CASSLGARDYNEQFF

d_call: TRBD2
clone_size: many
v_call: TRBV20-1
j_call: TRBJ2-1
cdr3_nt: TGCAGTGCTATTGGTCTAGCGGGGGCCACTACCTACAATGAGCAGTTCTTC
cdr3_aa: CSAIGLAGATTYNEQFF

d_call: TRBD1
clone_size: -
v_call: TRBV10-2
j_call: TRBJ2-3
cdr3_nt: TGCGCCAGCAGTGTCGGGACAGGGCGCACAGATACGCAGTATTTT
cdr3_aa: CASSVGTGRTDTQYF

d_call: TRBD1
clone_size: -
v_call: TRBV11-2
j_call: TRBJ2-5
cdr3_nt: TGTGCCAGCAGCTTAGGGACAGGGGTGTACTTC
cdr3_aa: CASSLGTGVYF

d_call: -
clone_size: once
v_call: TRBV5-1
j_call: TRBJ2-3
cdr3_nt: TGCGCCAGCAGCTTGTTTAGTCGATTGGGCACAGATACGCAGTATTTT
cdr3_aa: CASSLFSRLGTDTQYF

d_call: -
clone_size: once
v_call: TRBV5-6
j_call: TRBJ2-1
cdr3_nt: TGTGCCAGCAGTTCGGTATCCGGGTGGTACAATGAGCAGTTCTTC
cdr3_aa: CASSSVSGWYNEQFF

d_call: TRBD1
clone_size: -
v_call: TRBV25-1
j_call: TRBJ2-7
cdr3_nt: TGTGCCATGGGGACAGGGACCCACGAGCAGTACTTC
cdr3_aa: CAMGTGTHEQYF

d_call: -
clone_size: -
v_call: TRBV24-1
j_call: TRBJ2-5
cdr3_nt: TGTGCCATTCAGGGCGGGGAAGAGACCCAGTACTTC
cdr3_aa: CAIQGGEETQYF

d_call: -
clone_size: -
v_call: TRBV29-1
j_call: TRBJ2-3
cdr3_nt: TGCAGCGTTGGGAGGGTCCCCACAGATACGCAGTATTTT
cdr3_aa: CSVGRVPTDTQYF

d_call: -
clone_size: -
v_call: TRBV10-3
j_call: TRBJ2-3
cdr3_nt: TGTGCCATCAGTGAGTCGATGGCAGGCTCCCGGTTAACAACAGATACGCAGTATTTT
cdr3_aa: CAISESMAGSRLTTDTQYF

d_call: -
clone_size: -
v_call: TRBV5-6
j_call: TRBJ2-6
cdr3_nt: TGTGCCAGCAGCTTGCTTGCGGGGTCTGGGGCCAACGTCCTGACTTTC
cdr3_aa: CASSLLAGSGANVLTF